This T cell receptor beta chain originates from a study of radiation and T cells in renal cell carcinoma. Findings and limits, study-wide: In blood, top tumor clones expanded by 2 weeks, shrinking by 4.

Some clones are missing from TCRdb's copy, which holds only in-frame ones; the method was immunoSEQ multiplex PCR. Seen here are 150,000 or so clones, over 75% observed once, and the top ten hold approximately 12%. Concerning this clone itself: Its antigen remains unknown.

The time point is: baseline pretreatment blood. Treatment meaning: 15 Gy SBRT to primary tumor, nephrectomy 4 weeks later. After SBRT, blood was collected at 2 and 4 weeks, plus baseline. The patient's renal cell carcinoma had clear cell pathology. The source is a woman aged 45-65 years with renal cell carcinoma. Sequenced material: blood, taken from a patient whose treatment included radiotherapy and nephrectomy.

The CDR3 here is CASSPGRGTVAFF. The CDR3 DNA reads TGTGCCAGCAGCCCCGGGCGGGGGACAGTAGCTTTCTTT. The chain uses TRBV27 and TRBJ1-1, with 7 bases aligning to TRBD1. Germline CDR1 is MNHEY and CDR2 is SMNVEV (reference sequence). J was trimmed by 10 bases and V by 6 bases; bases with no gene match: 11. The CDR3 extends over 13 amino acids.